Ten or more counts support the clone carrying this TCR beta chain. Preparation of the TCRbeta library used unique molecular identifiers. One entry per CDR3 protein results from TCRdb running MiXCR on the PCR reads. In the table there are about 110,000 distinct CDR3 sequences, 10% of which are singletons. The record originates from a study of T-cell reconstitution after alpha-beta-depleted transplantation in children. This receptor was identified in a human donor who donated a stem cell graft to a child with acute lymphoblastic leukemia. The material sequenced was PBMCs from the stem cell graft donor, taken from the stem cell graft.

For the CDR3, the DNA is TGTGCCAGCAGTTGGACGGGGGGACAGGGCTCTGGCTACACCTTC. Translating it yields CASSWTGGQGSGYTF. V gene TRBV28 combines with J gene TRBJ1-2; 9 bases match TRBD1. Losses at the gene ends were 4 bases for V and 7 bases for J; bases not matched to a gene: 10. The CDR3 sequence is 15 residues long. Germline V gives CDR1 MDHEN, CDR2 SYDVKM.